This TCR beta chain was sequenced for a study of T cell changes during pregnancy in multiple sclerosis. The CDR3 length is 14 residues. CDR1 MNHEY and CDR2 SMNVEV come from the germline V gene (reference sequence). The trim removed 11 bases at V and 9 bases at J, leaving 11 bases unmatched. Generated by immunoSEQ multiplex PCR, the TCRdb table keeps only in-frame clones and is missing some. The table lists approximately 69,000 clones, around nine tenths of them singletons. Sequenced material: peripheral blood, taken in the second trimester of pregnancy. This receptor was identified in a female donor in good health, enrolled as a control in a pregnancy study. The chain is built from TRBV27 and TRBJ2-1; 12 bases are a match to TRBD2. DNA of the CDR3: TGTGCCTCAGCTAGCGGGGGGGCCTTCGGTGAGCAGTTCTTC. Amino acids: CASASGGAFGEQFF.